This TCR beta chain originates from a study of cytomegalovirus exposure and HLA in healthy donors. General study results and limits: Researchers reported in a later analysis that a missense DCLRE1C variant was tied to TCR beta V- and J-gene trimming.

This clone was seen only once. What it recognizes is unknown. The junction departs from the called germline gene at one end, perhaps through a read error. The PCR employed 60 Vbeta primers together with 13 Jbeta primers. TCRdb keeps only in-frame clones here, not all; method: immunoSEQ multiplex PCR. The table records about 130,000 clones, around 80% of them present only once. This clonotype was sampled from a female donor in good health and CMV-seronegative. The sample comprised PBMCs.

CDR3 residues: CSSSLAGQGLHEQYF. The CDR3 DNA reads TGTTCCAGCAGCCTTGCCGGACAGGGCTTGCACGAGCAGTACTTC. J is TRBJ2-7 and V is TRBV7-9; 8 bases agree with TRBD1. The V gene's germline CDR1 is SEHNR and CDR2 FQNEAQ (reference sequence). The CDR3 sequence is 15 residues long.